This T cell receptor (beta chain) was observed in a study of vaccination and CD4 T cells after COVID-19. The treatment is: roughly 10-day PBMC culture with coronavirus spike peptide pools or control peptides (ViraFEST assay). Germline V gene data show CDR1 as DFQATT and CDR2 as SNEGSKA (reference sequence). This CDR3 is built from 12 residues. Trimming at V came to 6 bases and at J to 10 bases, leaving 8 bases not matched to a gene. This clonotype was seen just once. Its antigen remains unknown. With the Oncomine TCR Beta short-read assay, DNA from cultured CD4+ T cells was sequenced. TCRdb re-analysed the PCR reads in MiXCR, keeping a single row per CDR3 protein. This repertoire shows about 11,000 distinct CDR3 sequences, 77% found once; its top ten account for about 16%.

The sequenced sample consisted of CD4+ T cells from blood, cultured in vitro. This receptor was taken from a human donor who had recovered from COVID-19. This chain links TRBV20-1 with TRBJ2-4; 8 nucleotides align to TRBD1. This CDR3 is CSAVPGQEIQYF. The DNA of the CDR3 is TGCAGTGCCGTTCCGGGACAGGAGATTCAGTACTTC.